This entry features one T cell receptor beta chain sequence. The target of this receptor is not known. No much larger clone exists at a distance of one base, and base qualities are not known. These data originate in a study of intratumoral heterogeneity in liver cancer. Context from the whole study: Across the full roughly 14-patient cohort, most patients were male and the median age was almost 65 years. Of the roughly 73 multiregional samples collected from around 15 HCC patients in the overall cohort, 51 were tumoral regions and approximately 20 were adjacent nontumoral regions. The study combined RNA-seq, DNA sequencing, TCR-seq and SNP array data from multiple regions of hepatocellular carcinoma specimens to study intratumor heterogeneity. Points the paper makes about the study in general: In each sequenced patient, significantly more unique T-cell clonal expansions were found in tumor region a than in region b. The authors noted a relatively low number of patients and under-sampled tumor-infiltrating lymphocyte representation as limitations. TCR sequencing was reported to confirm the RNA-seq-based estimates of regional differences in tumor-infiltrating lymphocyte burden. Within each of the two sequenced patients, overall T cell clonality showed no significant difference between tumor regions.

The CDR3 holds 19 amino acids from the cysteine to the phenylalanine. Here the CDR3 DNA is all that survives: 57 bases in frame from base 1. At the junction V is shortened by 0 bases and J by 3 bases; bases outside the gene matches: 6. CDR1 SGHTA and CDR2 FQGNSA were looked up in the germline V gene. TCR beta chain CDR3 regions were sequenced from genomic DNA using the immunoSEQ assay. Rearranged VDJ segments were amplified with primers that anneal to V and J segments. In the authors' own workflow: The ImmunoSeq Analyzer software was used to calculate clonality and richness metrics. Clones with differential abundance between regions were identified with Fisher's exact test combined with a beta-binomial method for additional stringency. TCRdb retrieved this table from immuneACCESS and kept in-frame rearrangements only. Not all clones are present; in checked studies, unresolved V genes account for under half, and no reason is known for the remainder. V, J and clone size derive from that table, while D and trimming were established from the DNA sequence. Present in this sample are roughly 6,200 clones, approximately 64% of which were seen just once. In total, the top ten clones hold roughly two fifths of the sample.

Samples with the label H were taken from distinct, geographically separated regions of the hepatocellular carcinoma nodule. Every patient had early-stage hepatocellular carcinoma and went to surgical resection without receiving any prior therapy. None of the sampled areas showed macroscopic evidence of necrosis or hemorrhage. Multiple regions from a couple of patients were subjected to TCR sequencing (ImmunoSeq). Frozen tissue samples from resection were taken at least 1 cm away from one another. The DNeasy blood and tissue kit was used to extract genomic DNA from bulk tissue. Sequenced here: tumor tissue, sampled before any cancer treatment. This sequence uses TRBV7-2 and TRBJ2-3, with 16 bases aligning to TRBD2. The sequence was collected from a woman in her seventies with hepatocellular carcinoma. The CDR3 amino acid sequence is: CASSLALGLAGGRTDTQYF. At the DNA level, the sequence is TGTGCCAGCAGCTTAGCGCTGGGACTAGCGGGAGGGCGTACAGATACGCAGTATTTT.